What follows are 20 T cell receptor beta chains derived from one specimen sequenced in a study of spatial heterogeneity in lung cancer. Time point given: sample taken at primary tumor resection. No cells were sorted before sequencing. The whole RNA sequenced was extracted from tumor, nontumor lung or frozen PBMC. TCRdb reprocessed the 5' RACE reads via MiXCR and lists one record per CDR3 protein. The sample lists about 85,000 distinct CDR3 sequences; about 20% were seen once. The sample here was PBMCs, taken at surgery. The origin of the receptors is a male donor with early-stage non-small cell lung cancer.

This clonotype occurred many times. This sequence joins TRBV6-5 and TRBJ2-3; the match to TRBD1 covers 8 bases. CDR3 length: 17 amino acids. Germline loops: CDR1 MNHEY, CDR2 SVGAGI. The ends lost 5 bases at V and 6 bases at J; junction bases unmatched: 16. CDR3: CASSLGAGGLGGDTQYF. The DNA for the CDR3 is TGTGCCAGCAGTCTTGGGGCAGGGGGCTTAGGAGGCGATACGCAGTATTTT.

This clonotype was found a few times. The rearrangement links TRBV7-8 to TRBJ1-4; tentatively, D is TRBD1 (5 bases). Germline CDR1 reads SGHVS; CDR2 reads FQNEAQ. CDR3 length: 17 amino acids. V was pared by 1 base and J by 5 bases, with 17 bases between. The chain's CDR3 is CASSLVGAGQSNEKLFF. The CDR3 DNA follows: TGTGCCAGCAGCTTAGTAGGGGCAGGGCAGTCCAATGAAAAACTGTTTTTT.

The CDR3 DNA follows: TGTGCCAGCTCACCACCCCTAGCGGGGACATACAATGAGCAGTTCTTC. Amino acids: CASSPPLAGTYNEQFF. The chain is built from TRBV18 and TRBJ2-1; 9 bases align to TRBD2. This CDR3 is 16 amino acids long. V was pared by 0 bases and J by 4 bases, with 4 bases of the junction left unmatched. Germline loops: CDR1 KGHSH, CDR2 LQKENI.

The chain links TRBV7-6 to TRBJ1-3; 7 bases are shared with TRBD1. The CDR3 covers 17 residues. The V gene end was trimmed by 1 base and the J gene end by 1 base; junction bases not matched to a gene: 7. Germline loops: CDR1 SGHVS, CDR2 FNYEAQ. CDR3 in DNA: TGTGCCAGCAGCTTAGGGGAGGGACAGCGTTCTGGAAACACCATATATTTT. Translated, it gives CASSLGEGQRSGNTIYF.

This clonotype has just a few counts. The DNA for the CDR3 is TGCAGTGCTTCCCCGTGGGGGAGGGACACAGATACGCAGTATTTT. Its translation: CSASPWGRDTDTQYF. V usage is TRBV20-1 and J usage is TRBJ2-3, with TRBD2 identical over 7 bases. Germline V gene data show CDR1 as DFQATT and CDR2 as SNEGSKA (reference sequence). The CDR3 is 15 amino acids. The V and J ends lost 5 bases and 2 bases, in that order; junction bases with no gene match: 10.

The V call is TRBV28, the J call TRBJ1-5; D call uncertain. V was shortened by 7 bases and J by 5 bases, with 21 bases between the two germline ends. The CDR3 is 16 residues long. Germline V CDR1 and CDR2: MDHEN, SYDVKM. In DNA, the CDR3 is TGTGCCAGCACTTTGGGGAGGGCGCTGGGCTATCAGCCCCAGCATTTT. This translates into CASTLGRALGYQPQHF.

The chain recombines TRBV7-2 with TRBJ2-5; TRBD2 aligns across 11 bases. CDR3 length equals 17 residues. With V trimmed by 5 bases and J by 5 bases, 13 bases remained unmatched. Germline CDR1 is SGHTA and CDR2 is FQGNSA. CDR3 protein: CASSALRGSGGAETQYF. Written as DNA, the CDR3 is TGTGCCAGCAGCGCCCTCCGGGGTAGCGGGGGGGCCGAGACCCAGTACTTC.

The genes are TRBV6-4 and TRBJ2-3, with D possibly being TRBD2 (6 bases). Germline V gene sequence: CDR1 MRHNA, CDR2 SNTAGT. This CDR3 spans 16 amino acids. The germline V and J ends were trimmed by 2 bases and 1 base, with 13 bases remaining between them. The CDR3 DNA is TGTGCCAGCAGTGACGGTGGGGGACTTCGCACAGATACGCAGTATTTT. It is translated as CASSDGGGLRTDTQYF.

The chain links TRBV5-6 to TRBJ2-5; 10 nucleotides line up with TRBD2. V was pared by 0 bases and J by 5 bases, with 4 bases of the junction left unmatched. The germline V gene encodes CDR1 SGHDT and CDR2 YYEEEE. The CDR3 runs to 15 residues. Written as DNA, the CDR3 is TGTGCCAGCAGCTTGGAGGGACTAGCGTTGGAGACCCAGTACTTC. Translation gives CASSLEGLALETQYF.

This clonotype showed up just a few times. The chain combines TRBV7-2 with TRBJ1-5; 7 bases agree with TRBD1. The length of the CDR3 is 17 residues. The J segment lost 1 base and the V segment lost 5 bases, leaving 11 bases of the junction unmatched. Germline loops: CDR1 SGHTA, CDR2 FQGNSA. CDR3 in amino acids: CASSHTGVMGSNQPQHF. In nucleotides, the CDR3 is TGTGCCAGCAGCCACACAGGGGTGATGGGAAGCAATCAGCCCCAGCATTTT. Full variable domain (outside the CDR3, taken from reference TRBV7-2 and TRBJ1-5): GAGVSQSPSNKVTEKGKDVELRCDPISGHTALYWYRQSLGQGLEFLIYFQGNSAPDKSGLPSDRFSAERTGGSVSTLTIQRTQQEDSAVYLCASSHTGVMGSNQPQHFGDGTRLSIL.

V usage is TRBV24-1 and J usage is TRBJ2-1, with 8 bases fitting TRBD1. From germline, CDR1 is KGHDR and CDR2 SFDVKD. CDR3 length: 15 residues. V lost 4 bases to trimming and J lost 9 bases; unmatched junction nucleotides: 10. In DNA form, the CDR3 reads TGTGCCACCAGTGACGACAGGGGAGGAATCGGTGAGCAGTTCTTC. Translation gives CATSDDRGGIGEQFF.

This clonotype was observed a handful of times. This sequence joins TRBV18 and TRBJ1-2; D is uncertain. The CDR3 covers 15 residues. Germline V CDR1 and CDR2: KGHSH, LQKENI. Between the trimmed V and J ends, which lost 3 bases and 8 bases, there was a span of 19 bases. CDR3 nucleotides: TGTGCCAGCTCACCCTCCGAGGGAGGAGTTCAGGGCTACACCTTC. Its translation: CASSPSEGGVQGYTF.

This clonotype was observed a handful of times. CDR3 sequence: CASSGRTVGEPSGANVLTF. In nucleotides, the CDR3 is TGTGCCAGCAGCGGTCGGACGGTGGGGGAGCCCTCTGGGGCCAACGTCCTGACTTTC. V usage is TRBV11-2 and J usage is TRBJ2-6; D is tentatively TRBD1 or TRBD2 (5 bases each). In germline, CDR1 is SGHAT, CDR2 FQNNGV. Trimming took 5 bases from V and 0 from J, leaving 20 bases between them. The CDR3 runs to 19 residues.

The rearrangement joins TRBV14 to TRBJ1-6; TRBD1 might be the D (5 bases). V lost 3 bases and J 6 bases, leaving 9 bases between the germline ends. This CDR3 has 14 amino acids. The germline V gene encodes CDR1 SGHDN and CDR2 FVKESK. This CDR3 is CASSHRGGNSPLHF. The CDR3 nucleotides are TGTGCCAGCAGCCATCGGGGGGGTAATTCACCCCTCCACTTT.

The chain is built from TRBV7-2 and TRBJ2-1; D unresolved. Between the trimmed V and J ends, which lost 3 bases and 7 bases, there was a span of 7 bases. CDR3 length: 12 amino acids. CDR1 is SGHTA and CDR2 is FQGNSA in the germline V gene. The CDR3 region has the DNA TGTGCCAGCAGCTTCGGGCGTAATGAGCAGTTCTTC. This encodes CASSFGRNEQFF.

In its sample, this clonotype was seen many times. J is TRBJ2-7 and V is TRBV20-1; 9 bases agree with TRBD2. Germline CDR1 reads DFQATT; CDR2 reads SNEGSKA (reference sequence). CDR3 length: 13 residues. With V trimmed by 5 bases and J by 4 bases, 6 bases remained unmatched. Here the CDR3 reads CSASSGDNYEQYF. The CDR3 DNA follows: TGCAGTGCTTCTAGCGGGGACAATTACGAGCAGTACTTC.

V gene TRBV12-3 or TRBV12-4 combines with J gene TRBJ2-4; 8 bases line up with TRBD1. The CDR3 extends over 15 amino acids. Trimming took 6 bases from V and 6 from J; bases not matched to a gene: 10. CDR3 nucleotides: TGTGCCAGCAGCCTCACAGGGGGAGTCGGAAACATTCAGTACTTC. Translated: CASSLTGGVGNIQYF.

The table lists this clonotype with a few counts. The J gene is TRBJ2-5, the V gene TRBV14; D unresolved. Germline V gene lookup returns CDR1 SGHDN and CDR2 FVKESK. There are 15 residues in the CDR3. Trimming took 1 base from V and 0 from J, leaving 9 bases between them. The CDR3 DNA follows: TGTGCCAGCAGCCAAGGGATACGCAACCAAGAGACCCAGTACTTC. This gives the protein CASSQGIRNQETQYF.

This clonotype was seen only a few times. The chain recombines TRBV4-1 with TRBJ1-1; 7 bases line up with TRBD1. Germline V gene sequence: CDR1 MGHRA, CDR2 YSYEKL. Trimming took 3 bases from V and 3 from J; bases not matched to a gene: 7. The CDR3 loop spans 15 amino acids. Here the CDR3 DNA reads TGCGCCAGCAGCCAGGAGGACAGGACCTACACTGAAGCTTTCTTT. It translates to CASSQEDRTYTEAFF.

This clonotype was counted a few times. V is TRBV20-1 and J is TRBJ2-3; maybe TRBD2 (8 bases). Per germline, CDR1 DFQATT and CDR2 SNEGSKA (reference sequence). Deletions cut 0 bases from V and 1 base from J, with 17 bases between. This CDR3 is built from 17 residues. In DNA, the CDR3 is TGCAGTGCTAGAGATGTGACAGGGCGGGAGGGCACAGATACGCAGTATTTT. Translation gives CSARDVTGREGTDTQYF.